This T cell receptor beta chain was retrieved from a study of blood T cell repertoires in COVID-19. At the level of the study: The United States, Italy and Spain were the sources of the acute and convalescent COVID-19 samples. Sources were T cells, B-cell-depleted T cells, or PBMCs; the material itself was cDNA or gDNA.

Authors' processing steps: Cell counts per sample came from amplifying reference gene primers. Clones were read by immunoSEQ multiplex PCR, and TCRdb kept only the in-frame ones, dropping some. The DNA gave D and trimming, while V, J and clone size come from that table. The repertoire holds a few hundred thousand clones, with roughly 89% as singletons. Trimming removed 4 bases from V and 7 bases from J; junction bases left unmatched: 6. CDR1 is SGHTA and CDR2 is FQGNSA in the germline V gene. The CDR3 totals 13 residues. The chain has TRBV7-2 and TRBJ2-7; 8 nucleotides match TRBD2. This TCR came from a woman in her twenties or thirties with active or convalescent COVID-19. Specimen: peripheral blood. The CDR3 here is CASSSPGGLEQYF. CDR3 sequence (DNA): TGTGCCAGCAGCTCCCCGGGGGGGCTAGAGCAGTACTTC.